A selection of T cell receptor beta chains follows, all from one sample in a study of CD8+ T cells in alopecia areata. This table comes from immunoSEQ multiplex PCR, and its TCRdb copy is limited to in-frame clones, with some not included. Of 100,000 to 150,000 clones in the sample, approximately 49% are singletons; the top ten hold over 15%. This sample comprised CD8+ T cells sorted from blood, obtained at week 0. These receptor sequences come from a human donor with alopecia areata. Each CDR3 is given with its conserved first and last residue. The order of the fields is V gene, D gene, clone size, J gene, CDR3 length, CDR3 DNA, CDR3 protein. D genes are given only for firm matches. Clone size is shown for a subset of rows, as once, few, many or a class of expanded clone.

v_call: TRBV19; d_call: -; clone_size: -; j_call: TRBJ1-1; cdr3_length: 11; cdr3_nt: TGTGCCAGTCTGTCTGGGACTGAAGCTTTCTTT; cdr3_aa: CASLSGTEAFF
v_call: TRBV25-1; d_call: TRBD1; clone_size: -; j_call: TRBJ2-7; cdr3_length: 14; cdr3_nt: TGTGCCAGCAGTGGGCCCCGGGACAGCGACGAGCAGTACTTC; cdr3_aa: CASSGPRDSDEQYF
v_call: TRBV13; d_call: -; clone_size: -; j_call: TRBJ1-1; cdr3_length: 14; cdr3_nt: TGTGCCAGCAGCTCGCAGGGAGGTGGGACTGAAGCTTTCTTT; cdr3_aa: CASSSQGGGTEAFF
v_call: TRBV2; d_call: TRBD1; clone_size: -; j_call: TRBJ2-3; cdr3_length: 14; cdr3_nt: TGTGCCAGCGCAGGACAGGGGATGAGAGATACGCAGTATTTT; cdr3_aa: CASAGQGMRDTQYF
v_call: TRBV29-1; d_call: TRBD2; clone_size: few; j_call: TRBJ2-1; cdr3_length: 11; cdr3_nt: TGCAGCGTTGCAGCGGGGAATGAGCAGTTCTTC; cdr3_aa: CSVAAGNEQFF
v_call: TRBV29-1; d_call: TRBD1; clone_size: -; j_call: TRBJ2-3; cdr3_length: 17; cdr3_nt: TGCAGCGTTATAGGGCAGGGGGCGATCGGCTTCACAGATACGCAGTATTTT; cdr3_aa: CSVIGQGAIGFTDTQYF
v_call: TRBV27; d_call: -; clone_size: -; j_call: TRBJ1-2; cdr3_length: 14; cdr3_nt: TGTGCCAGCAGTTTATTAGGGGCGGGAAATGGCTACACCTTC; cdr3_aa: CASSLLGAGNGYTF
v_call: TRBV29-1; d_call: -; clone_size: few; j_call: TRBJ2-1; cdr3_length: 12; cdr3_nt: TGCAGCGTTGTACAGGGAGGGAATGAGCAGTTCTTC; cdr3_aa: CSVVQGGNEQFF
v_call: TRBV7-2; d_call: -; clone_size: -; j_call: TRBJ2-5; cdr3_length: 14; cdr3_nt: TGTGCCAGCAGCTTAGCGTACGGTGTGGAGACCCAGTACTTC; cdr3_aa: CASSLAYGVETQYF
v_call: TRBV6-5; d_call: -; clone_size: -; j_call: TRBJ1-1; cdr3_length: 11; cdr3_nt: TGTGCCACCTTGACGGCCCGTGAAGCTTTCTTT; cdr3_aa: CATLTAREAFF
v_call: TRBV7-9; d_call: -; clone_size: -; j_call: TRBJ1-1; cdr3_length: 12; cdr3_nt: TGTGCCAGCAGCTTCCCGAACACTGAAGCTTTCTTT; cdr3_aa: CASSFPNTEAFF
v_call: TRBV27; d_call: TRBD1; clone_size: few; j_call: TRBJ1-3; cdr3_length: 15; cdr3_nt: TGTGCCAGCAGCCTGGACAGGGATCCTGGAAACACCATATATTTT; cdr3_aa: CASSLDRDPGNTIYF
v_call: TRBV9; d_call: -; clone_size: few; j_call: TRBJ1-6; cdr3_length: 15; cdr3_nt: TGTGCCAGCAGCGTAGCAGGACGGCATAATTCACCCCTCCACTTT; cdr3_aa: CASSVAGRHNSPLHF
v_call: TRBV5-6; d_call: -; clone_size: -; j_call: TRBJ2-3; cdr3_length: 11; cdr3_nt: TGTGCCAGCAGTCTGTCCGATACGCAGTATTTT; cdr3_aa: CASSLSDTQYF
v_call: TRBV10-2; d_call: TRBD1; clone_size: few; j_call: TRBJ2-2; cdr3_length: 14; cdr3_nt: TGCGCCAGCAGTGGGACAGGAGAGACCGGGGAGCTGTTTTTT; cdr3_aa: CASSGTGETGELFF